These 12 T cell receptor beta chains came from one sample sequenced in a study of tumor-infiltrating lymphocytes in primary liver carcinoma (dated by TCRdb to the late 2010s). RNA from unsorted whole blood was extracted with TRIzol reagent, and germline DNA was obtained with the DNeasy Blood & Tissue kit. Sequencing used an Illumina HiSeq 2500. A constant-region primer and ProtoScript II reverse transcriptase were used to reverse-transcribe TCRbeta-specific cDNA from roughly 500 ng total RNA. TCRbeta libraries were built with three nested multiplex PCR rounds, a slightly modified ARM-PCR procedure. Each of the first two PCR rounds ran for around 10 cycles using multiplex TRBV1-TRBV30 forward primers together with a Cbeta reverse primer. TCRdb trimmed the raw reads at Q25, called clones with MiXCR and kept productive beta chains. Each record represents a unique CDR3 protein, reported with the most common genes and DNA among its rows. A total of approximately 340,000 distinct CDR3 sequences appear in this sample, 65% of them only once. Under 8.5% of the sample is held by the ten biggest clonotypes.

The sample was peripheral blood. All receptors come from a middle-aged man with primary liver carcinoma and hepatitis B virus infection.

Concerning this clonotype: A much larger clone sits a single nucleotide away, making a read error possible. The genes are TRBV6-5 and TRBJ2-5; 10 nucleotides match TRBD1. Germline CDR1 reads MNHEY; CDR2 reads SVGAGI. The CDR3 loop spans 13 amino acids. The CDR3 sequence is CTSSDDRGQTQYF. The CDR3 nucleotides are TGTACCAGCAGTGACGACAGGGGGCAGACCCAGTACTTC.

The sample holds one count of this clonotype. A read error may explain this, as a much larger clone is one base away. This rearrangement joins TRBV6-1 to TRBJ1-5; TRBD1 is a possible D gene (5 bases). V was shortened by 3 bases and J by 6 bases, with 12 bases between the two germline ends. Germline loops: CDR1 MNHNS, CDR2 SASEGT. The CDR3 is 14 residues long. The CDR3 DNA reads TGTGCCAGCAGTGACAGGGAAGGGATTCAGCCCCAGCATTTT. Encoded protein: CASSDREGIQPQHF.

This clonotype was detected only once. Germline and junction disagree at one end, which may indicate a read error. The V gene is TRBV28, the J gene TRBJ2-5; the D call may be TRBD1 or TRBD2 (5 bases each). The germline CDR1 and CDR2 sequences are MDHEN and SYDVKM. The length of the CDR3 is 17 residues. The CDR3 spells CASIGNAVQGPLGTQYF. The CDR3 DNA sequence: TGTGCCAGCATCGGCAACGCGGTGCAGGGACCCTTGGGGACCCAGTACTTT. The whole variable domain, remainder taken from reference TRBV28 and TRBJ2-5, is DVKVTQSSRYLVKRTGEKVFLECVQDMDHENMFWYRQDPGLGLRLIYFSYDVKMKEKGDIPEGYSVSREKKERFSLILESASTNQTSMYLCASIGNAVQGPLGTQYFGPGTRLLVL.

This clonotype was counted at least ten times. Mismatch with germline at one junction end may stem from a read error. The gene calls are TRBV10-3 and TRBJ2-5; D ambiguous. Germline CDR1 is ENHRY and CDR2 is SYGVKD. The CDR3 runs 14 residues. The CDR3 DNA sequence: TGTGCCATCAGTGAGTCGACTTGGAAAGAAACCCAGTACTTC. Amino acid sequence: CAISESTWKETQYF.

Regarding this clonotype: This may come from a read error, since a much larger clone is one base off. The CDR3 loop is CACKGFSYNEQFF. Here the CDR3 DNA reads TGTGCCTGCAAAGGGTTCTCATACAATGAGCAGTTCTTC. The chain uses TRBV30 and TRBJ2-1, with D unresolved. There are 13 residues in the CDR3. CDR1 is GTSNPN and CDR2 is SVGIG in the germline V gene (reference sequence). Trimming took off 6 bases at V and 4 bases at J, with 13 bases between the two ends. The whole variable domain, filled in from reference TRBV30 and TRBJ2-1, reads SQTIHQWPATLVQPVGSPLSLECTVEGTSNPNLYWYRQAAGRGLQLLFYSVGIGQISSEVPQNLSASRPQDRQFILSSKKLLLSDSGFYLCACKGFSYNEQFFGPGTRLTVL.

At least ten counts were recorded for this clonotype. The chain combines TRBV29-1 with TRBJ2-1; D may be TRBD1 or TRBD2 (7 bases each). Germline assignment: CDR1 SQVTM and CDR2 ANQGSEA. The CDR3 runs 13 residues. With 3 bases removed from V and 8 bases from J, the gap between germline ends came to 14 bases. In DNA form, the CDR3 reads TGCAGCGTTGAGAGGTCAGGGGGGGATGAGCAGTTCTTC. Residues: CSVERSGGDEQFF.

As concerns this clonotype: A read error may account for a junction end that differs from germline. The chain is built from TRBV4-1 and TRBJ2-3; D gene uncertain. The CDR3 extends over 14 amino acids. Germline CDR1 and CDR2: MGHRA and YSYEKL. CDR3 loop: CASGQATRADTQYF. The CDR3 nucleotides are TGCGCCAGCGGCCAAGCGACAAGGGCAGATACGCAGTATTTT.

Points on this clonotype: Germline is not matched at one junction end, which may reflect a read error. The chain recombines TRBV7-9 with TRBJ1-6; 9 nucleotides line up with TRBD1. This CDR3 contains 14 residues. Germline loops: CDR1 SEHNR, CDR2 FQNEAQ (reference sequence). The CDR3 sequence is CVSRTGGGNSPLHF. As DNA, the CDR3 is TGTGTCAGCCGTACAGGGGGCGGTAATTCACCCCTCCACTTT. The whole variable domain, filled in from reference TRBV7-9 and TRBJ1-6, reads DTGVSQNPRHKITKRGQNVTFRCDPISEHNRLYWYRQTLGQGPEFLTYFQNEAQLEKSRLLSDRFSAERPKGSFSTLEIQRTEQGDSAMYLCVSRTGGGNSPLHFGNGTRLTVT.

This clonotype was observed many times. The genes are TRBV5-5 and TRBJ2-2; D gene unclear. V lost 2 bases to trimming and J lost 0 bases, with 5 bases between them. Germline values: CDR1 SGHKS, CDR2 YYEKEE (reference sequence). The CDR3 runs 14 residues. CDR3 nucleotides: TGTGCCAGCAGCTTACAGCCGAACACCGGGGAGCTGTTTTTT. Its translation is CASSLQPNTGELFF.

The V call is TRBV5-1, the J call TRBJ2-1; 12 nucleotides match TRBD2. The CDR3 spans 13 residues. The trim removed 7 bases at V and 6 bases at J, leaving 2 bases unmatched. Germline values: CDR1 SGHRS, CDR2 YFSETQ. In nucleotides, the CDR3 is TGCGCCAGCCGGACTAGCGGGATCAATGAGCAGTTCTTC. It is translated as CASRTSGINEQFF.

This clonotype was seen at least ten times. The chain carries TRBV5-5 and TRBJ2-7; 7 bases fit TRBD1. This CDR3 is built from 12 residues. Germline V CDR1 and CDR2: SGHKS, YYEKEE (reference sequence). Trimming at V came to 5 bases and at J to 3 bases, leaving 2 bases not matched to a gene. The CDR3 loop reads CASSDRDYEQYF. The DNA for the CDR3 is TGTGCCAGCAGTGACAGGGACTACGAGCAGTACTTC.

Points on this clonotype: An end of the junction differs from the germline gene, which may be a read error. CDR3 sequence reads: CSSMTGSGTGELFF. The CDR3 DNA sequence: TGTTCCAGCATGACAGGGTCGGGAACCGGGGAGCTGTTTTTT. J is TRBJ2-2 and V is TRBV6-1, with 7 nucleotides matching TRBD1. The CDR3 totals 14 residues. Germline lookup yields CDR1 MNHNS and CDR2 SASEGT.